This T cell receptor beta chain was captured in a study of blood T cell repertoires in COVID-19. This clone came up many times. Other DNA sequences within the sample encode an identical CDR3. The CDR3 loop spans 13 amino acids. Germline V gene sequence: CDR1 MNHEY, CDR2 SVGEGT. Trimming stripped 2 bases from V and 3 bases from J, with 7 bases between. Sequenced by immunoSEQ multiplex PCR; TCRdb stores in-frame clones only, minus some. This sample has 300,000 to 400,000 clones, with about nine tenths found just once. What was sequenced was peripheral blood. The V gene is TRBV6-2 or TRBV6-3, the J gene TRBJ1-1, with D possibly TRBD1 on 5 matching bases. This receptor was obtained from a man aged 25 to 40 with COVID-19, enrolled during active disease. This CDR3 reads CASSYRGYTEAFF. The CDR3 region has the DNA TGTGCCAGCAGTTACCGGGGGTACACTGAAGCTTTCTTT.